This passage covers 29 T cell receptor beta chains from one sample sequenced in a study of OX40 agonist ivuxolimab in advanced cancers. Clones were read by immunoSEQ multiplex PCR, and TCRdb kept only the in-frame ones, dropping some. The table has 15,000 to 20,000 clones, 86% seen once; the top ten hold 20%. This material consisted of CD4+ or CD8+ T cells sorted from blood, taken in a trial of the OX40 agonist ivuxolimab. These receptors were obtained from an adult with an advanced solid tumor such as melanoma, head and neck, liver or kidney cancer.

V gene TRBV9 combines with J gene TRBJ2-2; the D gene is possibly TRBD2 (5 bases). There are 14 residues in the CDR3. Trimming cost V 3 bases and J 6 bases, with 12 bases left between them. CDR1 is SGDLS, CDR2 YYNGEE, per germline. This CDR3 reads CASSADSGAGELFF. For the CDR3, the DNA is TGTGCCAGCAGCGCCGATTCCGGGGCCGGGGAGCTGTTTTTT.

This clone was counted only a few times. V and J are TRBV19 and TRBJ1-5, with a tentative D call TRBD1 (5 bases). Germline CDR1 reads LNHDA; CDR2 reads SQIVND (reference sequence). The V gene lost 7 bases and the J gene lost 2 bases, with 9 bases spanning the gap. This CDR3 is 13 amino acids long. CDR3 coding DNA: TGTGCCAGTATGGAACAGGGCAATCAGCCCCAGCATTTT. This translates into CASMEQGNQPQHF.

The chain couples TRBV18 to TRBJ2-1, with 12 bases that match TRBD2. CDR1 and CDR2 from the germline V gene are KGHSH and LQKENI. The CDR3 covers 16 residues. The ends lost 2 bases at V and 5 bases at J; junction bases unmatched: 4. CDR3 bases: TGTGCCAGCTCACCAAGGACTAGCGGGACAAACAATGAGCAGTTCTTC. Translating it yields CASSPRTSGTNNEQFF. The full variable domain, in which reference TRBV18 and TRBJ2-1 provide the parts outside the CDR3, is NAGVMQNPRHLVRRRGQEARLRCSPMKGHSHVYWYRQLPEEGLKFMVYLQKENIIDESGMPKERFSAEFPKEGPSILRIQQVVRGDSAAYFCASSPRTSGTNNEQFFGPGTRLTVL.

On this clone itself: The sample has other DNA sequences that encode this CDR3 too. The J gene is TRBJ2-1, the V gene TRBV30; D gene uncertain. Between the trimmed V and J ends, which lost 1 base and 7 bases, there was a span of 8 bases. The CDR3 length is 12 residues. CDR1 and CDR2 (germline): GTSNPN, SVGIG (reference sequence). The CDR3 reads CAWSGGRNEQFF. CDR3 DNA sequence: TGTGCCTGGAGTGGCGGCAGAAATGAGCAGTTCTTC.

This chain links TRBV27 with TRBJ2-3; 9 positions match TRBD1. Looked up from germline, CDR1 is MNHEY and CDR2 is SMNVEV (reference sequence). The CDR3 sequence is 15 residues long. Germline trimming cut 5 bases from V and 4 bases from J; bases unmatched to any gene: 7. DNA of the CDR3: TGTGCCAGCAGTCGAGGACAGGGGATCTCAGATACGCAGTATTTT. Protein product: CASSRGQGISDTQYF.

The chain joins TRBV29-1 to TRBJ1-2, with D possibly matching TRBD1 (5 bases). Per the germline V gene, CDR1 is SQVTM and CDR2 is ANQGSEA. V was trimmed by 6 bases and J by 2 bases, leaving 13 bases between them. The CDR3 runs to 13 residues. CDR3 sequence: CSVRPTGNYGYTF. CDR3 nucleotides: TGCAGCGTCCGTCCCACAGGAAACTATGGCTACACCTTC.

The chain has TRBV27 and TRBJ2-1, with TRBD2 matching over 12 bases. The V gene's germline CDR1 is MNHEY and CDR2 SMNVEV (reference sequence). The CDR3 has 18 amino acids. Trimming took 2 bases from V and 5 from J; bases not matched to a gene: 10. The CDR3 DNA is TGTGCCAGCAGTTTACGCGGTTTGACTAGCGGGAGACACAATGAGCAGTTCTTC. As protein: CASSLRGLTSGRHNEQFF.

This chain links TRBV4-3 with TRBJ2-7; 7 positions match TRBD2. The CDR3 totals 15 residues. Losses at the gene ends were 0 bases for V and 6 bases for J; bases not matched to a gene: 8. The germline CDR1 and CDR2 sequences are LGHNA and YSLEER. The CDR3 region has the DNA TGCGCCAGCAGCCAAGATCTTCTAGCGGTGGCCGAGCAGTACTTC. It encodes CASSQDLLAVAEQYF.

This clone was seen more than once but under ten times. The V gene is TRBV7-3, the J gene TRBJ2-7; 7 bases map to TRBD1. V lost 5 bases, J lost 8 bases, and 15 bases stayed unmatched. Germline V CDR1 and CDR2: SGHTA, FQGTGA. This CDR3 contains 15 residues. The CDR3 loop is CASSRTGQRPLKQYF. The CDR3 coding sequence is TGTGCCAGCAGCCGTACGGGACAGAGACCCCTCAAGCAGTACTTC.

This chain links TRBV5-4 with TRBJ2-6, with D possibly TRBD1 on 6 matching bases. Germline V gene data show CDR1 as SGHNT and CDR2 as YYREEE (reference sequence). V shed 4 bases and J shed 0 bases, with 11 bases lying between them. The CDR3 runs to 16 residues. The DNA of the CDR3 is TGTGCCAGCAGCCGGGGACAAGCCTCTGGGGCCAACGTCCTGACTTTC. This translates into CASSRGQASGANVLTF.

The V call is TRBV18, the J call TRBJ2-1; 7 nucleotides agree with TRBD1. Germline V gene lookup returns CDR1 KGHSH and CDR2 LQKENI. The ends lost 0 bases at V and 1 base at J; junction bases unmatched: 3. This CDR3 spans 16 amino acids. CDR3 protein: CASSPPGTVSYNEQFF. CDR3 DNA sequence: TGTGCCAGCTCACCACCGGGGACAGTTTCCTACAATGAGCAGTTCTTC.

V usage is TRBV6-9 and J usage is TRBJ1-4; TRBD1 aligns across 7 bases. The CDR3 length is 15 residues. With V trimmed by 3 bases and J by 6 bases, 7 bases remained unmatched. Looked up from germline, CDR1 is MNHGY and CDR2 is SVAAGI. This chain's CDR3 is CASSYGGQMDEKLFF. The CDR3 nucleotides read TGTGCCAGCAGTTACGGGGGACAGATGGATGAAAAACTGTTTTTT.

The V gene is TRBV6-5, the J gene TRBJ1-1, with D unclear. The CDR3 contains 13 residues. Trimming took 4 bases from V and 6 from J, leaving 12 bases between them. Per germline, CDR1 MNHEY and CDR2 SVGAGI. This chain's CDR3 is CASSWAVGAEAFF. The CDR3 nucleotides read TGTGCCAGCAGTTGGGCAGTTGGGGCTGAAGCTTTCTTT.

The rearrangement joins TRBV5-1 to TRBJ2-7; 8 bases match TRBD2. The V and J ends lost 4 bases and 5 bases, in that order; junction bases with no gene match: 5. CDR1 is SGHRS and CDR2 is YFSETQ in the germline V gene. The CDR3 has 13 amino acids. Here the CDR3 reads CASSPSGLNEQYF. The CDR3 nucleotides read TGCGCCAGCAGCCCTAGCGGGCTGAACGAGCAGTACTTC. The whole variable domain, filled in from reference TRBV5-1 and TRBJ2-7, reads KAGVTQTPRYLIKTRGQQVTLSCSPISGHRSVSWYQQTPGQGLQFLFEYFSETQRNKGNFPGRFSGRQFSNSRSEMNVSTLELGDSALYLCASSPSGLNEQYFGPGTRLTVT.

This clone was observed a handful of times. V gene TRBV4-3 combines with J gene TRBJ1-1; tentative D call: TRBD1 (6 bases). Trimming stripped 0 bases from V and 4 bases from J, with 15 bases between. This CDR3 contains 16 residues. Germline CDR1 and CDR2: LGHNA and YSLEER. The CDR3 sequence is CASSQDTGGSATEAFF. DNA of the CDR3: TGCGCCAGCAGCCAAGATACGGGGGGCTCGGCCACTGAAGCTTTCTTT.

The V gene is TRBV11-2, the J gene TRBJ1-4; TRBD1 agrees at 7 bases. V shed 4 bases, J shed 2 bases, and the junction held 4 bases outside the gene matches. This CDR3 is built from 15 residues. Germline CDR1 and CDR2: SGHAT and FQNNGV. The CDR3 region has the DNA TGTGCCAGCAGCTCACGGGGACAGACTAATGAAAAACTGTTTTTT. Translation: CASSSRGQTNEKLFF.

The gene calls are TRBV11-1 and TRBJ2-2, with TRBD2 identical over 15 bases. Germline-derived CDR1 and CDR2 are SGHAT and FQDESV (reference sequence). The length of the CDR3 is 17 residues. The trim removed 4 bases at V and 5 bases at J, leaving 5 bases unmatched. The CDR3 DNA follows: TGTGCCAGCAGCTCCGGGACTAGCGGGAGGAAGACCGGGGAGCTGTTTTTT. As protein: CASSSGTSGRKTGELFF.

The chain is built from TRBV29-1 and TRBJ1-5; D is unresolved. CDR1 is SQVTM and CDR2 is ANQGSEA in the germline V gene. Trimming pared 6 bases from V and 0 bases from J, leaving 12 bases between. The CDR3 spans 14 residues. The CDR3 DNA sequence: TGCAGCGTCCAAGAGGCCGGTAGCAATCAGCCCCAGCATTTT. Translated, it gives CSVQEAGSNQPQHF.

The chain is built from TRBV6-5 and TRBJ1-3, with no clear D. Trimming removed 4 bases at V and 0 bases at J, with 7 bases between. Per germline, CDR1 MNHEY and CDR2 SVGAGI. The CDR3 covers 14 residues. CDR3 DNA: TGTGCCAGCAGTTCAGGTGCCTCTGGAAACACCATATATTTT. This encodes CASSSGASGNTIYF.

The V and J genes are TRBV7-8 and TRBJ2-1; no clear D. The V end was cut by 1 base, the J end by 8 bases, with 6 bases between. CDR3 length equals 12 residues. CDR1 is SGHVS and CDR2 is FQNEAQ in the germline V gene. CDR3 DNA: TGTGCCAGCAGCTTAGTGGCGTATGAGCAGTTCTTC. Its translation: CASSLVAYEQFF.

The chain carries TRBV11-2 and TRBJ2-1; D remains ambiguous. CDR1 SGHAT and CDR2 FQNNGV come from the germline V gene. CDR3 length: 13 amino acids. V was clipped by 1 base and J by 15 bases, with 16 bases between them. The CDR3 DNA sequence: TGTGCCAGCAGCTTAGTATCCAGCGTTGATCCGTTCTTC. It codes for CASSLVSSVDPFF.

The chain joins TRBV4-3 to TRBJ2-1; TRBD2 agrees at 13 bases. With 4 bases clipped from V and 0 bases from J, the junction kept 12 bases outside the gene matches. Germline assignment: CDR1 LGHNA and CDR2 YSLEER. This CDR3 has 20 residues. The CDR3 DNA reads TGCGCCAGCAGCCGAGAACCGGGACTAGCGGGAATTTTCTCCTACAATGAGCAGTTCTTC. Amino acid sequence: CASSREPGLAGIFSYNEQFF.

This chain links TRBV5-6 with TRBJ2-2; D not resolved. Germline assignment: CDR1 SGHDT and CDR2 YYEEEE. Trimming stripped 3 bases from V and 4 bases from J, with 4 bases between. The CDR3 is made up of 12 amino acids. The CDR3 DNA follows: TGTGCCAGCAGCTGGTCCACCGGGGAGCTGTTTTTT. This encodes CASSWSTGELFF. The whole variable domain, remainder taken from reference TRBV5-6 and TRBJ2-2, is DAGVTQSPTHLIKTRGQQVTLRCSPKSGHDTVSWYQQALGQGPQFIFQYYEEEERQRGNFPDRFSGHQFPNYSSELNVNALLLGDSALYLCASSWSTGELFFGEGSRLTVL.

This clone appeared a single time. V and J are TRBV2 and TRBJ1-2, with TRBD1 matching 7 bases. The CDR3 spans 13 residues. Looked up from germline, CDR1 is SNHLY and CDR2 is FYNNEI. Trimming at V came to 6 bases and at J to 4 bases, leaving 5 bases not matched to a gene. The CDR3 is CASSAGTVYGYTF. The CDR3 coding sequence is TGTGCCAGCAGCGCCGGGACAGTCTATGGCTACACCTTC. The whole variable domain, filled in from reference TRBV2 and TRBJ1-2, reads EPEVTQTPSHQVTQMGQEVILRCVPISNHLYFYWYRQILGQKVEFLVSFYNNEISEKSEIFDDQFSVERPDGSNFTLKIRSTKLEDSAMYFCASSAGTVYGYTFGSGTRLTVV.

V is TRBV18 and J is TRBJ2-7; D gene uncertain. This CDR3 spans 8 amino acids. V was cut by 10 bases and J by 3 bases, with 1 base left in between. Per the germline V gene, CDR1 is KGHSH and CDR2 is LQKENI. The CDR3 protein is CANYEQYF. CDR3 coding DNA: TGTGCCAACTACGAGCAGTACTTC.

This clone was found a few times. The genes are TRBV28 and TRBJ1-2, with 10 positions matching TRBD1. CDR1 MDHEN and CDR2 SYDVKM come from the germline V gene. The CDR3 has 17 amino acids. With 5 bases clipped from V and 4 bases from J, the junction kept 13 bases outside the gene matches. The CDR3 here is CASSLTGTGDLGYGYTF. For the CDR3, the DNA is TGTGCCAGCAGTCTCACCGGGACAGGGGATTTAGGCTATGGCTACACCTTC.

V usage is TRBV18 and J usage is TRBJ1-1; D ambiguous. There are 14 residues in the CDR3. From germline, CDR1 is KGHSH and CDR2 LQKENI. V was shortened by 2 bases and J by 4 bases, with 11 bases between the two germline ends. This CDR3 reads CASSPVGRGTEAFF. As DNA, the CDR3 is TGTGCCAGCTCACCAGTGGGAAGAGGCACTGAAGCTTTCTTT.

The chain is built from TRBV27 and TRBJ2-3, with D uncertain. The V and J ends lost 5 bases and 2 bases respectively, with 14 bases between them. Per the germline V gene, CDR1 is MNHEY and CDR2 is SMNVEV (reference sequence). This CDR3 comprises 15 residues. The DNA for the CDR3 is TGTGCCAGCAGTGAGACCCGCCGCCTCACAGATACGCAGTATTTT. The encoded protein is CASSETRRLTDTQYF.

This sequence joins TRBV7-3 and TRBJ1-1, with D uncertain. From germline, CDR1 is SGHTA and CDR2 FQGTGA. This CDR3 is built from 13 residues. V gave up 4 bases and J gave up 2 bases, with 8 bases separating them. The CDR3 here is CASSSFINTEAFF. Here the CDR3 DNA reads TGTGCCAGCAGCTCTTTCATAAACACTGAAGCTTTCTTT.